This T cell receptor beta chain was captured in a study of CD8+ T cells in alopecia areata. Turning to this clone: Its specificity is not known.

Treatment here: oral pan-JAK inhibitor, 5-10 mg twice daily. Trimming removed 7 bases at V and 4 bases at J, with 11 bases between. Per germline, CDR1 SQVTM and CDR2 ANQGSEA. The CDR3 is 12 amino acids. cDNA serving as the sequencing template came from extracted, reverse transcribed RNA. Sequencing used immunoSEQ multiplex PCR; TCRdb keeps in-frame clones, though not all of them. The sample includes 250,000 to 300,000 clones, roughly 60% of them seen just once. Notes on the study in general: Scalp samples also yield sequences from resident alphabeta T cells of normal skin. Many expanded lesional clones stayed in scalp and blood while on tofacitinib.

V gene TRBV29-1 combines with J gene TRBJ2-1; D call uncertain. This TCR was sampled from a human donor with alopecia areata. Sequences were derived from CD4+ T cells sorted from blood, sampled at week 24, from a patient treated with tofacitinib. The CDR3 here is CSATDGYNEQFF. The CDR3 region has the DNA TGCAGCGCAACGGACGGGTACAATGAGCAGTTCTTC.